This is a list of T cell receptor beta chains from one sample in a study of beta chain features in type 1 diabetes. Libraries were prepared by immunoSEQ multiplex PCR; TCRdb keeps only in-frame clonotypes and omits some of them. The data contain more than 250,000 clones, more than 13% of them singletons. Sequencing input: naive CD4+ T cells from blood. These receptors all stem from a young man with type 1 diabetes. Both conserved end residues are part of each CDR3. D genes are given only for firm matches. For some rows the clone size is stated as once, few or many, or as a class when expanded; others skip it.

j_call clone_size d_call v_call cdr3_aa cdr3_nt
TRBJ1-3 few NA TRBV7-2 CASSQFLSGNTIYF TGTGCCAGCAGCCAGTTCCTCTCTGGAAACACCATATATTTT
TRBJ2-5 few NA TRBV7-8 CASSLEHKQYQETQYF TGTGCCAGCAGCTTAGAGCATAAACAGTACCAAGAGACCCAGTACTTC
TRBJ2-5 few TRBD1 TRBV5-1 CASSPGTGGETQYF TGCGCCAGTTCCCCCGGGACAGGGGGCGAGACCCAGTACTTC
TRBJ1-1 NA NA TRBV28 CASSFPGVGNTEAFF TGTGCCAGCAGTTTTCCGGGGGTAGGGAACACTGAAGCTTTCTTT
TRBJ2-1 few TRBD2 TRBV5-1 CASRSGGKGTFF TGCGCCAGCCGCAGCGGGGGTAAGGGAACGTTCTTC
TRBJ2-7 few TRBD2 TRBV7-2 CASSLDWGGAPHEQYF TGTGCCAGCAGCTTAGATTGGGGAGGGGCCCCCCACGAGCAGTACTTC
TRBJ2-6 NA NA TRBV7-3 CASSGRELVGANVLTF TGTGCCAGCAGCGGCCGGGAATTAGTCGGGGCCAACGTCCTGACTTTC
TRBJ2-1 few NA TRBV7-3 CASSFRLERDEQFF TGTGCCAGCAGCTTCAGGCTCGAACGAGATGAGCAGTTCTTC
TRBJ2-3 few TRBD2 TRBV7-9 CASSFLAGGLTDTQYF TGTGCCAGCAGCTTCCTAGCGGGAGGTTTGACAGATACGCAGTATTTT
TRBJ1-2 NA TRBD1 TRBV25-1 CASSESTRAGGDYGYTF TGTGCCAGCAGTGAATCTACGAGGGCAGGGGGTGACTATGGCTACACCTTC
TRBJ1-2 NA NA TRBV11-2 CASSQQDRTGGYTF TGTGCCAGCAGCCAACAGGACAGAACAGGGGGCTACACCTTC
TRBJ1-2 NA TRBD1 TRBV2 CASRWDRAGYTF TGTGCCAGCAGGTGGGACAGGGCTGGCTACACCTTC
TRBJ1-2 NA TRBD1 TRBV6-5 CASSYSRQGKGYTF TGTGCCAGCAGTTACTCCCGACAGGGTAAAGGCTACACCTTC
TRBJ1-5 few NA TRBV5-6 CASSLAGQPEAQHF TGTGCCAGCAGCTTGGCTGGACAGCCTGAGGCCCAGCATTTT
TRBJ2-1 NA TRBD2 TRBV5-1 CASSPTSGSSYNEQFF TGCGCCAGCAGCCCAACTAGCGGGAGTTCCTACAATGAGCAGTTCTTC
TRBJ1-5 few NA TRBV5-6 CASSLEGGSNQPQHF TGTGCCAGCAGCTTAGAGGGAGGTAGCAATCAGCCCCAGCATTTT
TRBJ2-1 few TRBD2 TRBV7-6 CASSLEASGSYNEQFF TGTGCCAGCAGCTTAGAAGCTAGCGGGAGCTACAATGAGCAGTTCTTC
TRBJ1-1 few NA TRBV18 CASSPVGGDTEAFF TGTGCCAGCTCACCCGTGGGGGGGGACACTGAAGCTTTCTTT
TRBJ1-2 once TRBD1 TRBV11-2 CASSSFRRTGDGYTF TGTGCCAGCAGCTCATTCCGCCGGACAGGGGACGGCTACACCTTC
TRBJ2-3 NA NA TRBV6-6 CASSYSDPRDTQYF TGTGCCAGCAGTTACTCGGATCCCAGGGATACGCAGTATTTT
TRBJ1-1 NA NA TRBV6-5 CASSYSRVNTEAFF TGTGCCAGCAGTTACTCGAGGGTGAACACTGAAGCTTTCTTT
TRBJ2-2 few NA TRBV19 CASSFEGPNTGELFF TGTGCCAGTAGTTTCGAGGGTCCGAACACCGGGGAGCTGTTTTTT
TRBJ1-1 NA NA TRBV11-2 CASSLAWPLGTEAFF TGTGCCAGCAGCTTAGCGTGGCCTCTAGGCACTGAAGCTTTCTTT
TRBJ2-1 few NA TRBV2 CASSGFFLSGTYNEQFF TGTGCCAGCAGTGGCTTCTTCTTATCTGGCACCTACAATGAGCAGTTCTTC
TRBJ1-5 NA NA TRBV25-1 CASTTGYQPQHF TGTGCCAGCACCACAGGATATCAGCCCCAGCATTTT
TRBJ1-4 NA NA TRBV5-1 CASSLTTTNEKLFF TGCGCCAGCAGCTTGACAACAACTAATGAAAAACTGTTTTTT
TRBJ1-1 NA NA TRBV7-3 CASSGSGDSEAFF TGTGCCAGCAGTGGCTCGGGGGATTCTGAAGCTTTCTTT
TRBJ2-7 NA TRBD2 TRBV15 CATSRPLAGVPEQYF TGTGCCACCAGCAGGCCACTAGCGGGAGTTCCCGAGCAGTACTTC
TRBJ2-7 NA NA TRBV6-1 CASGRGDQYEQYF TGTGCCAGCGGAAGGGGCGATCAGTACGAGCAGTACTTC
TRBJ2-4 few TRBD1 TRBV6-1 CASSEAATIRQGQYF TGTGCCAGCAGTGAAGCAGCAACAATCCGACAGGGACAGTACTTC
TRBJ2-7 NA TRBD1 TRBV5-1 CASSLGGQGALYEQYF TGCGCCAGCAGCTTGGGGGGACAGGGAGCTCTCTACGAGCAGTACTTC
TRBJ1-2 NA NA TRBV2 CASSEAQNYYGYTF TGTGCCAGCAGTGAAGCACAGAACTACTATGGCTACACCTTC
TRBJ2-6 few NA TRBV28 CASRRGSGANVLTF TGTGCCAGCAGGCGCGGTTCTGGGGCCAACGTCCTGACTTTC
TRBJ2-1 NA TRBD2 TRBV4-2 CASSQGTWTSGTEQFF TGTGCCAGCAGCCAAGGGACTTGGACTAGCGGGACTGAGCAGTTCTTC
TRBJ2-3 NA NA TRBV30 CAWRDKGLIRDTQYF TGTGCCTGGAGGGATAAGGGGTTAATTAGGGATACGCAGTATTTT
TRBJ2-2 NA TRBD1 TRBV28 CASRRLLPGQFTGELFF TGTGCCAGCAGGAGACTGCTCCCGGGACAGTTCACCGGGGAGCTGTTTTTT
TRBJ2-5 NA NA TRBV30 CAWSVGFGGLVETQYF TGTGCCTGGAGTGTTGGTTTTGGAGGATTAGTGGAGACCCAGTACTTC
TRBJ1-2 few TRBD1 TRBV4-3 CASSPEGGRGYTF TGCGCCAGCAGCCCAGAAGGGGGCAGGGGCTACACCTTC
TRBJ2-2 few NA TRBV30 CAWSPGQNTGELFF TGTGCCTGGAGTCCGGGACAGAACACCGGGGAGCTGTTTTTT
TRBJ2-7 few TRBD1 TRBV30 CAWKVRDSSYEQYF TGTGCCTGGAAGGTTCGGGACAGCTCCTACGAGCAGTACTTC
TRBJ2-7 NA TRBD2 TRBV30 CAWSMGGPYEQYF TGTGCCTGGAGTATGGGAGGGCCCTACGAGCAGTACTTC
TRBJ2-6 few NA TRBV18 CASSPSAGANVLTF TGTGCCAGCTCACCATCAGCTGGGGCCAACGTCCTGACTTTC